The T cell receptor (beta chain) under discussion was sequenced for a study of shared clonotypes between healthy human individuals. About the study: Used for every donor were three CD4 naive, three CD4 memory, two CD8 naive and one CD8 memory plate. Study observations and caveats: Naive subsets generally exceeded memory subsets in estimated richness.

Remarks on this clone: Its antigen remains unidentified.

Naive CD4+ cells were CD45RA-selected; the remaining cells were memory. The assay was immunoSEQ multiplex PCR, and TCRdb's table has in-frame clones only and misses some. The sample consists of 2 million to 2.5 million clones, roughly 93% of them appearing once. The TCR was taken from a young man in good health. Some clones in this sample may be carry-over from other donors' samples. Specimen: naive CD4+ T cells from PBMCs. Subset indicated: CD45RA+ positively selected.

The CDR3 loop reads CASSPGQISYEQYF. The CDR3 region has the DNA TGTGCCAGCAGCCCAGGACAGATTTCCTACGAGCAGTACTTC. The rearrangement uses TRBV9 and TRBJ2-7, with a possible D match to TRBD1 (6 bases). Per the germline V gene, CDR1 is SGDLS and CDR2 is YYNGEE. The ends were cut back, 4 bases at V and 1 base at J, with 12 bases in the middle. The CDR3 spans 14 residues.